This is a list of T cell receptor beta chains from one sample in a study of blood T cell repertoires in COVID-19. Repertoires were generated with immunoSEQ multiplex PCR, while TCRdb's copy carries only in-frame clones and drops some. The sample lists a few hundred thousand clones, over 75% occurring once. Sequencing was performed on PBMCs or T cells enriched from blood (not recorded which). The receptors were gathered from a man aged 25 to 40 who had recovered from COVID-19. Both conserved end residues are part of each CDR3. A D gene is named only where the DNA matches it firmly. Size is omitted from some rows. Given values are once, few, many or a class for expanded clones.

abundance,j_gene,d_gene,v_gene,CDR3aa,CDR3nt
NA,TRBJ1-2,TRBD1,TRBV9,CASSPGTDYGYTF,TGTGCCAGCAGCCCAGGGACAGACTATGGCTACACCTTC
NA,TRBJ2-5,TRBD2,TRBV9,CASSAGGQETQYF,TGTGCCAGCAGCGCGGGGGGACAAGAGACCCAGTACTTC
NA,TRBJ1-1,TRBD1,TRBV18,CASSPRGGDTEAFF,TGTGCCAGCTCACCCCGAGGGGGCGACACTGAAGCTTTCTTT
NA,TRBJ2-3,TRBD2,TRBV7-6,CASSLAGTTIHTQYF,TGTGCCAGCAGCTTAGCGGGGACTACCATACATACGCAGTATTTT
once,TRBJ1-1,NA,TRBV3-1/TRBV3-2,CASSQVEGTEAFF,TGTGCCAGCAGCCAAGTAGAGGGTACTGAAGCTTTCTTT
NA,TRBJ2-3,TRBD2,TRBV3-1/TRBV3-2,CASSQETSGGAVDTQYF,TGTGCCAGCAGCCAAGAAACTAGCGGGGGAGCTGTAGATACGCAGTATTTT
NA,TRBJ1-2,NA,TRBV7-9,CASSDPHGGFNYGYTF,TGTGCCAGCAGCGACCCACATGGGGGGTTTAACTATGGCTACACCTTC
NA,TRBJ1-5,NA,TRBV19,CASTYRVGGNQPQHF,TGTGCCAGTACGTACAGGGTTGGAGGCAATCAGCCCCAGCATTTT
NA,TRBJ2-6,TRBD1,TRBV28,CASFGGTGQTRANVLTF,TGTGCCAGCTTTGGTGGGACAGGGCAGACTAGGGCCAACGTCCTGACTTTC
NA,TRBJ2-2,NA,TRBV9,CASVGGGAEAGELFF,TGTGCCAGCGTCGGAGGAGGGGCGGAAGCCGGGGAGCTGTTTTTT
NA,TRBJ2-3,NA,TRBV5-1,CASSPWRGPTDTQYF,TGCGCCAGCAGCCCTTGGCGGGGACCCACAGATACGCAGTATTTT
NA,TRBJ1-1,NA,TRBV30,CAWTPVTVAEAFF,TGTGCCTGGACCCCAGTGACAGTGGCTGAAGCTTTCTTT
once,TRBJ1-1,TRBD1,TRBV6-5,CASSTGQGRTEAFF,TGTGCCAGCAGCACCGGACAGGGGAGAACTGAAGCTTTCTTT
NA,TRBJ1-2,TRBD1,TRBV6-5,CASSLTGGQGYGYTF,TGTGCCAGCAGTTTAACAGGGGGACAAGGCTATGGCTACACCTTC
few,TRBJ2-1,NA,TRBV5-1,CASSLVGGSYNEQFF,TGCGCCAGCAGCTTGGTAGGGGGCTCCTACAATGAGCAGTTCTTC
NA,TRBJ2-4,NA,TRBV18,CASSPWGEQAKNIQYF,TGTGCCAGCTCACCATGGGGAGAACAAGCCAAAAACATTCAGTACTTC
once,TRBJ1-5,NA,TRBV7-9,CASSLSNAQPQHF,TGTGCCAGCAGCTTAAGTAATGCGCAGCCCCAGCATTTT
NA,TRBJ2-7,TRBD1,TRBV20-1,CSAPGQSVQYF,TGCAGTGCCCCGGGACAGAGTGTGCAGTACTTC
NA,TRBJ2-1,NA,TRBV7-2,CASSTGPSGGSYNEQFF,TGTGCCAGCAGCACAGGGCCCTCCGGCGGCTCCTACAATGAGCAGTTCTTC
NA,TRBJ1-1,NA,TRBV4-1,CASSPGPTEAFF,TGCGCCAGCTCTCCAGGGCCCACTGAAGCTTTCTTT
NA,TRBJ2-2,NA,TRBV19,CASSRGMGTGELFF,TGTGCCAGTAGTCGGGGTATGGGCACCGGGGAGCTGTTTTTT
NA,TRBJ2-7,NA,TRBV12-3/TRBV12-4,CASSLAYAIEQYF,TGTGCCAGCAGTTTAGCGTACGCTATCGAGCAGTACTTC
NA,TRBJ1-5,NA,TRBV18,CASSPDYGTASQPQHF,TGTGCCAGCTCACCGGACTACGGGACGGCATCTCAGCCCCAGCATTTT
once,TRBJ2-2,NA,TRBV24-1,CATRAGSNTGELFF,TGTGCCACCAGAGCCGGGTCAAACACCGGGGAGCTGTTTTTT
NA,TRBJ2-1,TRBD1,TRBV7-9,CASSRTGSAYNEQFF,TGTGCCAGCAGCAGGACAGGGAGCGCCTACAATGAGCAGTTCTTC
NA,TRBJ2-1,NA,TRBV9,CASSVDSLNYNEQFF,TGTGCCAGCAGCGTCGACTCGTTAAATTACAATGAGCAGTTCTTC
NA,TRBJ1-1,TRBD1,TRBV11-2,CASRGLGQGKTEAFF,TGTGCCAGCAGGGGCTTAGGACAGGGGAAAACTGAAGCTTTCTTT
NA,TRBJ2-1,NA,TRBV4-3,CASSPAWGGEQFF,TGCGCCAGCAGCCCGGCTTGGGGCGGTGAGCAGTTCTTC
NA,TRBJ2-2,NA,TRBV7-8,CASSLAGGGGVRGELFF,TGTGCCAGCAGCTTAGCGGGGGGTGGAGGGGTTCGCGGGGAGCTGTTTTTT
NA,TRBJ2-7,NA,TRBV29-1,CSVESMTGHSYEQYF,TGCAGCGTTGAATCTATGACAGGACACTCCTACGAGCAGTACTTC
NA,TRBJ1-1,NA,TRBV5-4,CASSPGGTGVRRDTEAFF,TGTGCCAGCAGCCCTGGGGGGACCGGAGTACGAAGGGACACTGAAGCTTTCTTT